The 13 T cell receptor beta chains below were found in one sample sequenced in a study of long-term antiretroviral therapy in people with HIV. Investigators performed immunoSEQ version v3.0 at survey level. Profiled with immunoSEQ multiplex PCR; TCRdb holds only in-frame clones, not every one. Of about 31,000 clones listed, 70% to 90% are singletons. Sequences were derived from unsorted PBMCs, sampled 0.8 years before starting antiretroviral therapy. The source of these receptors is a man aged 18 to 30 with HIV.

The chain joins TRBV11-1 to TRBJ2-7, with D possibly TRBD1 on 5 matching bases. V was clipped by 5 bases and J by 5 bases, with 16 bases between them. CDR3 size: 14 residues. CDR1 is SGHAT and CDR2 is FQDESV in the germline V gene (reference sequence). CDR3 DNA sequence: TGTGCCAGCAGCCTTACGACAGACGTACACGAGCAGTACTTC. It codes for CASSLTTDVHEQYF. Looking up the rest from reference TRBV11-1 and TRBJ2-7 gives the full variable domain: EAEVAQSPRYKITEKSQAVAFWCDPISGHATLYWYRQILGQGPELLVQFQDESVVDDSQLPKDRFSAERLKGVDSTLKIQPAELGDSAMYLCASSLTTDVHEQYFGPGTRLTVT.

The chain is built from TRBV7-2 and TRBJ2-4, with D perhaps TRBD1 or TRBD2 (5 bases each). V gave up 5 bases and J gave up 6 bases, with 17 bases separating them. Germline loops: CDR1 SGHTA, CDR2 FQGNSA. The CDR3 extends over 15 amino acids. CDR3 protein: CASSITPGRGNIQYF. Written as DNA, the CDR3 is TGTGCCAGCAGCATCACTCCGGGACGAGGAAACATTCAGTACTTC.

The chain combines TRBV19 with TRBJ2-7; no reliable D call. Germline lookup yields CDR1 LNHDA and CDR2 SQIVND (reference sequence). V lost 3 bases and J 7 bases, leaving 13 bases between the germline ends. The CDR3 extends over 13 amino acids. CDR3 sequence reads: CASSISGSREQYF. The CDR3, as DNA: TGTGCCAGTAGTATTTCTGGGTCTCGGGAGCAGTACTTC.

J is TRBJ1-1 and V is TRBV25-1; D unresolved. CDR1 is MGHDK and CDR2 is SYGVNS in the germline V gene. This CDR3 has 14 amino acids. The V end lost 1 base, the J end lost 0 bases, and 6 bases lay between the germline ends. This CDR3 is CASSEFGMNTEAFF. Written as DNA, the CDR3 is TGTGCCAGCAGTGAATTTGGGATGAACACTGAAGCTTTCTTT.

The chain links TRBV7-2 to TRBJ2-7, with 9 nucleotides matching TRBD1. V lost 5 bases, J lost 0 bases, and 2 bases stayed unmatched. Germline CDR1 reads SGHTA; CDR2 reads FQGNSA. The CDR3 consists of 14 residues. CDR3 sequence (DNA): TGTGCCAGCAGCATGACAGGGGGCTCCTACGAGCAGTACTTC. Protein sequence: CASSMTGGSYEQYF. Full variable domain (missing parts from reference TRBV7-2 and TRBJ2-7): GAGVSQSPSNKVTEKGKDVELRCDPISGHTALYWYRQSLGQGLEFLIYFQGNSAPDKSGLPSDRFSAERTGGSVSTLTIQRTQQEDSAVYLCASSMTGGSYEQYFGPGTRLTVT.

The V call is TRBV7-9, the J call TRBJ2-5; D is ambiguous. The germline gives CDR1 SEHNR, CDR2 FQNEAQ (reference sequence). With 4 bases removed from V and 5 bases from J, the gap between germline ends came to 11 bases. There are 13 residues in the CDR3. The DNA for the CDR3 is TGTGCCAGCAGCTCTAGTGGTATGGAGACCCAGTACTTC. Protein: CASSSSGMETQYF.

In this sample, this clone turned up once. The genes are TRBV5-1 and TRBJ2-1, with TRBD1 matching over 9 bases. The CDR3 totals 14 residues. V dropped 4 bases and J dropped 6; count of bases not matched to a gene: 5. Germline values: CDR1 SGHRS, CDR2 YFSETQ. The DNA for the CDR3 is TGCGCCAGCAGCGACAGGGGGGGAGGCAATGAGCAGTTCTTC. It codes for CASSDRGGGNEQFF.

The J gene is TRBJ2-1, the V gene TRBV5-1; maybe TRBD1 (5 bases). The CDR3 totals 12 residues. Germline assignment: CDR1 SGHRS and CDR2 YFSETQ. V was shortened by 5 bases and J by 9 bases, with 12 bases between the two germline ends. The chain's CDR3 is CASSGHPREQFF. In DNA, the CDR3 is TGCGCCAGCAGTGGACACCCCCGTGAGCAGTTCTTC.

J is TRBJ1-1 and V is TRBV30; D possibly corresponds to TRBD1 (6 bases). The germline CDR1 and CDR2 sequences are GTSNPN and SVGIG (reference sequence). The CDR3 runs to 14 residues. V lost 4 bases, J lost 2 bases, and 14 bases lay in between. The chain's CDR3 is CAWKKDSFNTEAFF. The CDR3 DNA follows: TGTGCCTGGAAGAAGGACAGTTTTAACACTGAAGCTTTCTTT.

This chain links TRBV7-6 with TRBJ2-7, with D possibly TRBD1 on 5 matching bases. The V gene's germline CDR1 is SGHVS and CDR2 FNYEAQ. Trimming left V 7 bases short and J 2 bases short, with 15 bases between. The CDR3 loop spans 14 amino acids. The DNA for the CDR3 is TGTGCCAGCACCCCGCGCGACAGCCCCTACGAGCAGTACTTC. Its protein product is CASTPRDSPYEQYF.

This rearrangement joins TRBV6-5 to TRBJ2-7, with D maybe TRBD1 (6 bases). Trimming stripped 6 bases from V and 5 bases from J, with 14 bases between. Germline lookup yields CDR1 MNHEY and CDR2 SVGAGI. The CDR3 sequence is 13 residues long. CDR3 amino acids: CASRFYRDNEQYF. CDR3 coding DNA: TGTGCCAGCAGATTTTACAGGGACAACGAGCAGTACTTC.

This rearrangement joins TRBV5-1 to TRBJ1-1, with TRBD1 as a possible D gene (6 bases). The CDR3 runs 15 residues. CDR1 SGHRS and CDR2 YFSETQ come from the germline V gene. Trimming left V 4 bases short and J 1 base short, with 14 bases between. CDR3 sequence reads: CASSENRAGNTEAFF. Here the CDR3 DNA reads TGCGCCAGCAGCGAAAACAGGGCCGGGAACACTGAAGCTTTCTTT.

V and J are TRBV30 and TRBJ1-1; D gene ambiguous. The germline V gene encodes CDR1 GTSNPN and CDR2 SVGIG (reference sequence). The CDR3 loop spans 13 amino acids. V was clipped by 5 bases and J by 1 base, with 11 bases between them. CDR3 in amino acids: CAWETPGNTEAFF. The CDR3 coding sequence is TGTGCCTGGGAAACTCCTGGGAACACTGAAGCTTTCTTT.